What follows are 6 T cell receptor beta chains derived from one specimen sequenced in a study of blood T cell repertoires in COVID-19. Using immunoSEQ multiplex PCR, the repertoire was profiled, and TCRdb retains in-frame clones only, with some absent. Altogether about 130,000 clones are present, about four fifths being singletons, with the ten largest covering more than 10%. Sample: peripheral blood. The receptors originated from a woman aged 60 to 75 with acute or convalescent COVID-19.

This rearrangement joins TRBV3-1 (or the pseudogene TRBV3-2) to TRBJ2-5; maybe TRBD2 (5 bases). V dropped 3 bases and J dropped 5 bases, with 16 bases sitting between them. CDR3 size: 15 residues. Germline V CDR1 and CDR2: LGHDT, YNNKEL (reference sequence). The CDR3 DNA follows: TGTGCCAGCAGCCAGGGCCAAGGACTCGGGGAGACCCAGTACTTC. Translating gives CASSQGQGLGETQYF.

The J gene is TRBJ2-5, the V gene TRBV5-6; D gene ambiguous. The CDR3 has 13 residues. CDR1 SGHDT and CDR2 YYEEEE come from the germline V gene. Trimming left V 2 bases short and J 3 bases short, with 8 bases between. CDR3 region: CASSFYAKETQYF. In nucleotides, the CDR3 is TGTGCCAGCAGCTTTTACGCTAAAGAGACCCAGTACTTC.

This clone was seen just once. The CDR3 protein is CASSEYGGQVDMGTEAFF. CDR3 sequence (DNA): TGTGCCAGCAGTGAATATGGGGGACAGGTTGATATGGGCACTGAAGCTTTCTTT. The chain uses TRBV6-1 and TRBJ1-1; 8 bases line up with TRBD1. The CDR3 runs to 18 residues. Germline V gene sequence: CDR1 MNHNS, CDR2 SASEGT. With 2 bases clipped from V and 4 bases from J, the junction kept 15 bases outside the gene matches.

A note on this clone: As the CDR3 is not closed by the conserved phenylalanine or tryptophan, this likely results from a read error. The limits of the CDR3 on the DNA are not certain, so only TCRdb's listed CDR3 is given. The chain joins TRBV12-3 or TRBV12-4 to TRBJ1-1. The CDR3 is made up of 11 amino acids, end residues included. The CDR3 sequence: CASSLALTLIL.

The V and J genes are TRBV11-1 and TRBJ1-1; TRBD1 matches 7 bases. Looked up from germline, CDR1 is SGHAT and CDR2 is FQDESV (reference sequence). V shed 4 bases and J 4 bases; nucleotides not matched to a gene: 6. The CDR3 runs to 14 residues. The CDR3 region is CASSSRQGGTEAFF. The DNA of the CDR3 is TGTGCCAGCAGCTCTCGACAGGGTGGCACTGAAGCTTTCTTT.

V usage is TRBV30 and J usage is TRBJ1-6; 9 bases are a match to TRBD1. CDR1 is GTSNPN, CDR2 SVGIG, per germline (reference sequence). This CDR3 spans 16 amino acids. Germline trimming cut 1 base from V and 5 bases from J; bases unmatched to any gene: 6. As DNA, the CDR3 is TGTGCCTGGAGTGCCGGGACAGGGTGGAATAATTCACCCCTCCACTTT. Translating gives CAWSAGTGWNNSPLHF.